These T cell receptor beta chains were read from a single sample in a study of fetal regulatory T cell absence and autoimmunity. Only in-frame clones appear in the TCRdb table, and some are missing; sequencing was by immunoSEQ multiplex PCR. The profile covers around 100,000 clones, with 72% appearing a single time and 2% taken by the ten largest. The sequencing sample was made of pancreas tissue. Receptors were obtained from a male donor with IPEX syndrome. Each CDR3 is given with its conserved first and last residue. Fields, in order: D gene, V gene, clone size, CDR3 length, J gene, CDR3 protein, CDR3 DNA. A D gene is named only where the DNA matches it firmly. The listing skips clone size in some rows; elsewhere it reads once, few, many or a size class.

>-|TRBV6-5|-|13|TRBJ2-1
CASGRPFYNEQFF
TGTGCCAGTGGGCGCCCTTTCTACAATGAGCAGTTCTTC
>TRBD1|TRBV7-2|once|14|TRBJ1-4
CASSAGQGDEKLFF
TGTGCCAGCAGCGCCGGACAGGGTGATGAAAAACTGTTTTTT
>-|TRBV7-9|few|17|TRBJ1-6
CASSSTRGRSGNSPLHF
TGTGCCAGCAGCTCAACAAGGGGGAGGTCTGGTAATTCACCCCTCCACTTT
>TRBD2|TRBV11-3|-|19|TRBJ2-3
CASSLDPLLAGGSTDTQYF
TGTGCCAGCAGCTTAGACCCATTACTAGCGGGGGGATCCACAGATACGCAGTATTTT
>-|TRBV6-5|once|14|TRBJ1-5
CASSEQFSNQPQHF
TGTGCCAGCAGTGAGCAGTTTAGCAATCAGCCCCAGCATTTT
>-|TRBV5-6|-|14|TRBJ1-2
CASSLGLVDYGYTF
TGTGCCAGCAGCTTGGGTCTCGTAGACTATGGCTACACCTTC
>TRBD1|TRBV15|-|16|TRBJ1-4
CATSRGQGATNEKLFF
TGTGCCACCAGCAGAGGCCAGGGGGCCACTAATGAAAAACTGTTTTTT
>-|TRBV7-9|once|16|TRBJ1-4
CASSLGYSSTNEKLFF
TGTGCCAGCAGCTTAGGATACAGTTCAACTAATGAAAAACTGTTTTTT
>TRBD1|TRBV10-3|-|13|TRBJ2-1
CAIAGGADNEQFF
TGTGCCATCGCAGGGGGCGCGGACAATGAGCAGTTCTTC
>-|TRBV6-1|-|15|TRBJ2-7
CASSEGVSIAYEQYF
TGTGCCAGCAGTGAAGGGGTTAGCATCGCCTACGAGCAGTACTTC
>TRBD1|TRBV19|-|16|TRBJ1-1
CASSATGGAVNTEAFF
TGTGCCAGTAGTGCGACAGGGGGCGCGGTCAACACTGAAGCTTTCTTT
>TRBD1|TRBV5-1|-|14|TRBJ1-1
CASSITGVNTEAFF
TGCGCCAGCAGCATTACAGGGGTGAACACTGAAGCTTTCTTT
>-|TRBV19|-|15|TRBJ2-1
CASKPGPFSYNEQFF
TGTGCCAGTAAACCCGGCCCCTTTAGCTACAATGAGCAGTTCTTC
>TRBD1|TRBV11-3|once|15|TRBJ2-7
CASSRGQGISYEQYF
TGTGCCAGCAGCCGGGGACAGGGGATCTCCTACGAGCAGTACTTC
>-|TRBV5-1|-|13|TRBJ2-7
CASSLVGGYEQYF
TGCGCCAGCAGCTTGGTAGGGGGCTACGAGCAGTACTTC
>TRBD1|TRBV30|once|15|TRBJ1-1
CAWSWGTGVNTEAFF
TGTGCCTGGAGTTGGGGGACAGGGGTAAACACTGAAGCTTTCTTT
>TRBD1|TRBV7-2|-|15|TRBJ1-2
CASSFKTGPNYGYTF
TGTGCCAGCAGTTTCAAGACAGGGCCCAACTATGGCTACACCTTC
>-|TRBV27|-|13|TRBJ2-3
CASSLRSTDTQYF
TGTGCCAGCAGTCTTCGGTCCACAGATACGCAGTATTTT
>-|TRBV5-4|few|16|TRBJ2-7
CASSLADGVRTYEQYF
TGTGCCAGCAGCTTGGCCGATGGGGTTCGAACTTACGAGCAGTACTTC
>-|TRBV7-2|-|14|TRBJ2-1
CASLGAGAHNEQFF
TGTGCCAGCCTAGGGGCGGGGGCCCACAATGAGCAGTTCTTC